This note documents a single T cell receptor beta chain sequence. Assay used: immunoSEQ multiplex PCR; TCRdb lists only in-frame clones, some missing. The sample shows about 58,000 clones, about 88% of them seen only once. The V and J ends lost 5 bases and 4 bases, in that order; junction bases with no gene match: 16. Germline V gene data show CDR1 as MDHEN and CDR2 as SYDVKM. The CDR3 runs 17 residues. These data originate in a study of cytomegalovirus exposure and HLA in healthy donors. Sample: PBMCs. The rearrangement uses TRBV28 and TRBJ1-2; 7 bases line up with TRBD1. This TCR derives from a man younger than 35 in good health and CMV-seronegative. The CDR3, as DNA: TGTGCCAGCAGTCTTAGGACAGGAGGGGCTTCGAGCTATGGCTACACCTTC. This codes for CASSLRTGGASSYGYTF.